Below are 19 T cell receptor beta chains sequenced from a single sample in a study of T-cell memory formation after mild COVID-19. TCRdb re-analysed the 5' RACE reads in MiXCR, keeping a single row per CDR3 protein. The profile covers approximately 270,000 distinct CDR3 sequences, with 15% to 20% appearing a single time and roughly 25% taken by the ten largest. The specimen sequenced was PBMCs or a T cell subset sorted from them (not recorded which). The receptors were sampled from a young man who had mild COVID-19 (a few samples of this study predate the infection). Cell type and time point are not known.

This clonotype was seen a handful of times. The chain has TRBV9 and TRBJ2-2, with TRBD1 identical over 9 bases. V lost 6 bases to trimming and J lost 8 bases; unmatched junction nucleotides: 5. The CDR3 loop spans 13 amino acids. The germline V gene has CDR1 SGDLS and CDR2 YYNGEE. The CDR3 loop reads CASIDRGAGELFF. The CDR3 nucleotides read TGTGCCAGCATAGACAGGGGGGCTGGGGAGCTGTTTTTT. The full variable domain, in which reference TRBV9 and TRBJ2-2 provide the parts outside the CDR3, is DSGVTQTPKHLITATGQRVTLRCSPRSGDLSVYWYQQSLDQGLQFLIQYYNGEERAKGNILERFSAQQFPDLHSELNLSSLELGDSALYFCASIDRGAGELFFGEGSRLTVL.

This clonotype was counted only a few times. CDR3 sequence reads: CASSKKQAGYGEQYV. The CDR3 nucleotides are TGTGCCAGCAGCAAAAAGCAAGCGGGGTATGGAGAGCAGTACGTC. J is TRBJ2-7 and V is TRBV21-1; the table's D call, TRBD2, was not checked against the DNA. TRBV21-1 is reported as a pseudogene. This CDR3 has 15 amino acids.

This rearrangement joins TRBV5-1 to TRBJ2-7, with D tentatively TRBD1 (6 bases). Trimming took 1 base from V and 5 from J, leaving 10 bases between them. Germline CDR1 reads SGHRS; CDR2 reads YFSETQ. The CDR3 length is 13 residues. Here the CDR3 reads CASSLKGDNEQYF. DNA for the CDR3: TGCGCCAGCAGCTTGAAGGGGGATAACGAGCAGTACTTC.

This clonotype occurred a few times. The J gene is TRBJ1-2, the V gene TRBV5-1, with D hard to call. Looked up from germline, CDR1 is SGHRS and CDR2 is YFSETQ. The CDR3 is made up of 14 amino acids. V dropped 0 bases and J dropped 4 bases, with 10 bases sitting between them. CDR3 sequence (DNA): TGCGCCAGCAGCTTGGAAGGGCAGATCTATGGCTACACCTTC. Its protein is CASSLEGQIYGYTF.

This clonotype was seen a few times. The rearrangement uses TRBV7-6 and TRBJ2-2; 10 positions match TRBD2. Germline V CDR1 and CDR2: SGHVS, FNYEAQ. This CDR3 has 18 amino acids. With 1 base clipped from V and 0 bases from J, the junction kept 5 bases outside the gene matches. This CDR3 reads CASSLEAGGRTNTGELFF. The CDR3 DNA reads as TGTGCCAGCAGCTTAGAAGCGGGGGGGAGAACGAACACCGGGGAGCTGTTTTTT.

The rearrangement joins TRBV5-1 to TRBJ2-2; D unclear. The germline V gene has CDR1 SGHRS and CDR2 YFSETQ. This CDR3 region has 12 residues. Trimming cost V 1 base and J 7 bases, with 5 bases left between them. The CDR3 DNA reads TGCGCCAGCAGCTTGCTCGGCGGGGAGCTGTTTTTT. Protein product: CASSLLGGELFF.

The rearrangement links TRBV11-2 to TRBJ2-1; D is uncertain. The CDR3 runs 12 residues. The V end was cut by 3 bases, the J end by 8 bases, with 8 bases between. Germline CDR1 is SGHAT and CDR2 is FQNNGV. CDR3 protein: CASSFMRYEQFF. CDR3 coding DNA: TGTGCCAGCAGCTTTATGAGGTATGAGCAGTTCTTC.

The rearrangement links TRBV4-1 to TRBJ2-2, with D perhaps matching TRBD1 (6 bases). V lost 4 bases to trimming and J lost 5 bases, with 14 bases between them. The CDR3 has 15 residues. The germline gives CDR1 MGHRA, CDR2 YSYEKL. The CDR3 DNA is TGCGCCAGCAGCCTGACAGGCCCGTGGACCGGGGAGCTGTTTTTT. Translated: CASSLTGPWTGELFF.

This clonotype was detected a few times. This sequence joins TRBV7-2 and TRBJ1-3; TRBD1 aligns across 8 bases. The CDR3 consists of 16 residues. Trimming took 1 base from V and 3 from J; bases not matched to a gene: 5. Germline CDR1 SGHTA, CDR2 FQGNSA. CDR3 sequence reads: CASSLVQGALGNTIYF. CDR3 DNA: TGTGCCAGCAGCTTAGTTCAGGGGGCGCTTGGAAACACCATATATTTT. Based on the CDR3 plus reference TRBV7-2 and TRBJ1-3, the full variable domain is GAGVSQSPSNKVTEKGKDVELRCDPISGHTALYWYRQSLGQGLEFLIYFQGNSAPDKSGLPSDRFSAERTGGSVSTLTIQRTQQEDSAVYLCASSLVQGALGNTIYFGEGSWLTVV.

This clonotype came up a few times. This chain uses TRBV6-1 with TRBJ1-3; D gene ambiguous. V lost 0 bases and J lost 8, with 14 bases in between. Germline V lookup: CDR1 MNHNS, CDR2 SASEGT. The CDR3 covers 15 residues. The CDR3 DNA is TGTGCCAGCAGTGAAGCGGGCAGTGACGGAGACACCATATATTTT. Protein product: CASSEAGSDGDTIYF.

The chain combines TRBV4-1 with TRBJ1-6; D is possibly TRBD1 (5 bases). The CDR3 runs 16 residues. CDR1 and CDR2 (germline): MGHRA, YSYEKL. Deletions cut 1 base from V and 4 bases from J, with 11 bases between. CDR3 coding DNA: TGCGCCAGCAGCCAAGGCGTAGGACAATATAATTCACCCCTCCACTTT. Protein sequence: CASSQGVGQYNSPLHF.

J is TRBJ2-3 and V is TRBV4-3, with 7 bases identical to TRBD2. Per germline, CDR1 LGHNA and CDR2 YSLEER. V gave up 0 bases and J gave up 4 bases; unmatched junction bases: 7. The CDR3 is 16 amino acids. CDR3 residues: CASSQDGRAGADTQYF. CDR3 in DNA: TGCGCCAGCAGCCAAGATGGTAGGGCGGGGGCAGATACGCAGTATTTT.

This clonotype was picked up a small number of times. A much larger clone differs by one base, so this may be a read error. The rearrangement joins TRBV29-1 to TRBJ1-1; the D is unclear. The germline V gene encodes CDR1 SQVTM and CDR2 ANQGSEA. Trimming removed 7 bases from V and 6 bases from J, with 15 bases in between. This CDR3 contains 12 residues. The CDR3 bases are TGCAGCGGAATACTGGCAGTGTCTGAAGCTTTCTTT. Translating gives CSGILAVSEAFF. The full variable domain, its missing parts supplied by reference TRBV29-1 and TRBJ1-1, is SAVISQKPSRDICQRGTSLTIQCQVDSQVTMMFWYRQQPGQSLTLIATANQGSEATYESGFVIDKFPISRPNLTFSTLTVSNMSPEDSSIYLCSGILAVSEAFFGQGTRLTVV.

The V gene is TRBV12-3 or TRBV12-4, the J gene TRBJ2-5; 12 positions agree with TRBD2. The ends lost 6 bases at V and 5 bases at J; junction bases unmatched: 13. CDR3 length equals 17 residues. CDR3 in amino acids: CASSLLAGGPDEETQYF. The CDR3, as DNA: TGTGCCAGCAGCCTTCTAGCGGGGGGGCCTGACGAGGAGACCCAGTACTTC.

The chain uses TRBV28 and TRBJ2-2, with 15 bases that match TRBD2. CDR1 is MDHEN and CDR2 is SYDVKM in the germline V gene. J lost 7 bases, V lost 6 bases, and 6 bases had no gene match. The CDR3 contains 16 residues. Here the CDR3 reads CASSYGLAGGIGELFF. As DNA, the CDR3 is TGTGCCAGCAGCTACGGACTAGCGGGGGGGATCGGGGAGCTGTTTTTT.

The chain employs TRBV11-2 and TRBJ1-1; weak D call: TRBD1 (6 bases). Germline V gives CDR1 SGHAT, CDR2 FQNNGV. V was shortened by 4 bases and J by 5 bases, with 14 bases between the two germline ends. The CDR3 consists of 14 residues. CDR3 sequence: CASSSPRGGTEAFF. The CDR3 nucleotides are TGTGCCAGCAGCTCCCCTAGGGGGGGGACTGAAGCTTTCTTT.

In DNA, the CDR3 is TGTGCCAGCAGTAAACCTCTACGGGTGGGGGCTAACTATGGCTACACCTTC. Translated: CASSKPLRVGANYGYTF. This sequence joins TRBV6-5 and TRBJ1-2; weak D call: TRBD1 (5 bases). This CDR3 has 17 amino acids. Trimming took 5 bases from V and 0 from J, leaving 19 bases between them. Germline V gene sequence: CDR1 MNHEY, CDR2 SVGAGI.

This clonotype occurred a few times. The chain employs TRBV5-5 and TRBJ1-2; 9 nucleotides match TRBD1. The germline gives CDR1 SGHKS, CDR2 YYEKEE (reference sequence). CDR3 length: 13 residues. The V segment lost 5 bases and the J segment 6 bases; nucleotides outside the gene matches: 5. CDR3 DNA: TGTGCCAGCAGTTACTGGACAGGGGATGGCTACACCTTC. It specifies CASSYWTGDGYTF. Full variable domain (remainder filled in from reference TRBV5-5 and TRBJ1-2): DAGVTQSPTHLIKTRGQQVTLRCSPISGHKSVSWYQQVLGQGPQFIFQYYEKEERGRGNFPDRFSARQFPNYSSELNVNALLLGDSALYLCASSYWTGDGYTFGSGTRLTVV.

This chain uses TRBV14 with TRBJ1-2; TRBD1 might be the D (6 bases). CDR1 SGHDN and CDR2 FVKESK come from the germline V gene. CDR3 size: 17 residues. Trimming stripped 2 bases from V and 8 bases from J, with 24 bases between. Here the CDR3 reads CASSQRGHLRNYGGYTF. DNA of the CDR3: TGTGCCAGCAGCCAACGGGGACACCTTAGGAACTATGGCGGCTACACCTTC.